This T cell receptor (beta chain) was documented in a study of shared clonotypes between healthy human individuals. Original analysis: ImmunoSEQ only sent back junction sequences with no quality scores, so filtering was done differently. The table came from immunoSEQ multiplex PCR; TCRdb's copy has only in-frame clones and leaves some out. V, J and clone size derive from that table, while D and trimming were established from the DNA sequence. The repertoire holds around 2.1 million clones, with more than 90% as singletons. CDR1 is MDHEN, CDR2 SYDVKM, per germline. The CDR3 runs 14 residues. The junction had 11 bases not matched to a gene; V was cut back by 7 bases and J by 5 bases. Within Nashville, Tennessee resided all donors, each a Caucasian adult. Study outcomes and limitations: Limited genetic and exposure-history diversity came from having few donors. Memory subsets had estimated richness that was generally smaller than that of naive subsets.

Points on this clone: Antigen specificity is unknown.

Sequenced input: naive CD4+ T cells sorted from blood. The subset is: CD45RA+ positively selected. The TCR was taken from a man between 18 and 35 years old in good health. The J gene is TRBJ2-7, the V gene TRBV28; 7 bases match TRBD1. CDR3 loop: CASINRQGSHEQYF. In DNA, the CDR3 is TGTGCCAGCATCAATCGACAGGGATCCCACGAGCAGTACTTC.